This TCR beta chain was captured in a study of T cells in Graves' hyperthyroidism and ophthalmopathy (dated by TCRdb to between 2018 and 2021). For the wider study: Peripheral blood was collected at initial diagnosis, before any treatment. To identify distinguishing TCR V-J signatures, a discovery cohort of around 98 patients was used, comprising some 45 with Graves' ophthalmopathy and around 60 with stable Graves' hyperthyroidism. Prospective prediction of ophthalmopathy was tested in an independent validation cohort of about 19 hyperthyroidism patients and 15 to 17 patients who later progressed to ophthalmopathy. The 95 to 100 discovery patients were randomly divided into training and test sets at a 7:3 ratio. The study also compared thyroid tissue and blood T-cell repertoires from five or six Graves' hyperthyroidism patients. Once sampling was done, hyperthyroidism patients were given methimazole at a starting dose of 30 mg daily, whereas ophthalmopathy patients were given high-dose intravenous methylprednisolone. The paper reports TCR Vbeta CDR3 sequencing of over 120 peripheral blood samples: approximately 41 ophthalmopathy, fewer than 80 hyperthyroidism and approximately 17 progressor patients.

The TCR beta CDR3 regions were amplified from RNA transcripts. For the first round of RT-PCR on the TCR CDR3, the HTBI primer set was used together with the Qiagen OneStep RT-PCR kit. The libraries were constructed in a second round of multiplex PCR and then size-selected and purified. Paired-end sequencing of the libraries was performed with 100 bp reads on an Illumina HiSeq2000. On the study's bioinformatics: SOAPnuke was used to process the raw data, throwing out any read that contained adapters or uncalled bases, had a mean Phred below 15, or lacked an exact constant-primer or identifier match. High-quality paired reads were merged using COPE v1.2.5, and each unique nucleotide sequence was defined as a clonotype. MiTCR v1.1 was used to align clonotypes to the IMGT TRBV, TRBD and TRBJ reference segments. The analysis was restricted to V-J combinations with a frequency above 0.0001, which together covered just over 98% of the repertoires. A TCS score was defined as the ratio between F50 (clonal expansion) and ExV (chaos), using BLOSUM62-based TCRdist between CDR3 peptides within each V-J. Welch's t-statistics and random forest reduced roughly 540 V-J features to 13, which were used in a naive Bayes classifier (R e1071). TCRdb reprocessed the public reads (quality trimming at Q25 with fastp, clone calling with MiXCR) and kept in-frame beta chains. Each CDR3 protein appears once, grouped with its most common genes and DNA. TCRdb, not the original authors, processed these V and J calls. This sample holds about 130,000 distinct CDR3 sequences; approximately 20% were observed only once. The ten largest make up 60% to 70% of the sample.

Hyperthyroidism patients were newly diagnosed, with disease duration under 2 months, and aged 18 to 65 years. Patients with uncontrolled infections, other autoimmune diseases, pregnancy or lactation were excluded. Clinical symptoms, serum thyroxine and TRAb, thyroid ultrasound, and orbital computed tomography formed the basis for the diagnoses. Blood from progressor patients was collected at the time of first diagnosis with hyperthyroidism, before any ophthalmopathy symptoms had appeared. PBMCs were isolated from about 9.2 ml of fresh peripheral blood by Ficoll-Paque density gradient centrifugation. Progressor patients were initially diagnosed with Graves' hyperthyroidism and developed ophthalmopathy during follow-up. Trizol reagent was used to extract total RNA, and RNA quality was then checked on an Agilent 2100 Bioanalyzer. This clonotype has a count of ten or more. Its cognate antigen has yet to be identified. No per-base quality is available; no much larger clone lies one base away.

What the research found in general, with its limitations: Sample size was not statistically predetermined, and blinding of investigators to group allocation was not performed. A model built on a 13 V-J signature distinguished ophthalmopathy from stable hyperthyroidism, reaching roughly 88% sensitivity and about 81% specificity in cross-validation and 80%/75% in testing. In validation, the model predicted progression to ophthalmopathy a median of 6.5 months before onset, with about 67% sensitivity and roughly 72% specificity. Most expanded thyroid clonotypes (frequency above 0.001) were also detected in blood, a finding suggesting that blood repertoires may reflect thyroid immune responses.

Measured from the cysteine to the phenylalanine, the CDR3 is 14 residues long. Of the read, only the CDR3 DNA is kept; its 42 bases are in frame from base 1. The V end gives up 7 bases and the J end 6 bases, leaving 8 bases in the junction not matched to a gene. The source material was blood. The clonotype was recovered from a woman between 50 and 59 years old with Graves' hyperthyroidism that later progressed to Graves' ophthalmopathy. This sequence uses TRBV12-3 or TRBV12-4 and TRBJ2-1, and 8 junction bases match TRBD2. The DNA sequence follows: TGTGCCAGCACTATTTCCGGACTAGCCAATGAGCAGTTCTTC. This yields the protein CASTISGLANEQFF.